A selection of T cell receptor beta chains follows, all from one sample in a study of blood T cells in healthy people across ages. TCRdb called the 5' RACE reads again in MiXCR, with one record for every CDR3 protein. The profile shows over 600,000 distinct CDR3 sequences, under 25% of them singletons. Sequenced input: blood. The receptor set was obtained from a man between 65 and 80 years old in good health. The CDR3 runs from the conserved cysteine through the conserved F or W. D genes are given only for firm matches. Size tells how often a clone was seen (once, few, many) or the class of an expanded clone, and some rows leave it out.

V gene	clone size	D gene	J gene	CDR3 DNA	CDR3 protein
TRBV28	.	.	TRBJ2-5	TGTGCCAGCAGCCGGGGACCGACAAGGGGTGTCTTC	CASSRGPTRGVF
TRBV7-2	many	.	TRBJ2-6	TGTGCCAGCAGCATACAGCCCTCTGGGGCCAACGTCCTGACTTTC	CASSIQPSGANVLTF
TRBV4-3	few	.	TRBJ2-7	TGCGCCAGCAGCCAAGATTTCAGAGCCGAGCAGTACTTC	CASSQDFRAEQYF
TRBV7-3	.	.	TRBJ1-1	TGTGCCACCAGCTTAACGTTCGGAGGGAAGAGCACTGAAGCTTTCTTT	CATSLTFGGKSTEAFF
TRBV5-1	few	TRBD1	TRBJ2-5	TGCGCCAGCAGTACGGGACAGCGGCAAGAGACCCAGTACTTC	CASSTGQRQETQYF
TRBV24-1	many	.	TRBJ2-5	TGTGCCACCAGTGATCCGAGCGTAGTTGGGGTGGCCCAGTACTTC	CATSDPSVVGVAQYF
TRBV15	few	.	TRBJ2-5	TGTGCCACCAGCACAGTGGAGGGGACCCAGTACTTC	CATSTVEGTQYF
TRBV5-1	.	.	TRBJ1-1	TGCGCCAGCAGCTTTTTGGGTGGGGTCGGGAACACTGAAGCTTTCTTT	CASSFLGGVGNTEAFF
TRBV2	many	TRBD2	TRBJ2-1	TGTGCCAGCGCGGGGGGTTGGAATGAGCAGTTCTTC	CASAGGWNEQFF
TRBV3-1	few	TRBD2	TRBJ2-1	TGTGCCAGCAGCGACCGACTAGCCACTAACAATGAGCAGTTCTTC	CASSDRLATNNEQFF
TRBV20-1	.	TRBD2	TRBJ2-3	TGCAGTGCTAGCCTAGCGGGAGTAGCAGATACGCAGTATTTT	CSASLAGVADTQYF
TRBV18	few	.	TRBJ2-1	TGTGCCAGCTCATCCTACTTAGAAACTGAGCAGTTCTTC	CASSSYLETEQFF
TRBV6-2/TRBV6-3	.	TRBD2	TRBJ2-7	TGTGCCAGCAGTCCAGCGGGGGGACTTTACGAGCAGTACTTC	CASSPAGGLYEQYF
TRBV5-1	few	TRBD2	TRBJ2-1	TGCGCCAGCAGCATCCGAGCGGGAGTCGGGTACAATGAGCAGTTCTTC	CASSIRAGVGYNEQFF
TRBV12-3/TRBV12-4	few	TRBD2	TRBJ2-1	TGTGCCAGCAGTTTTGGGACTAGCGGGAGGCAGCAGTTCTTC	CASSFGTSGRQQFF
TRBV20-1	.	TRBD2	TRBJ2-5	TGCAGTGCGGCTAGCGGGACGCAAGAGACCCAGTACTTC	CSAASGTQETQYF
TRBV11-2	few	.	TRBJ2-1	TGTGCCAGCAGCTTAGAAAGAGTCCCTAGGGGGGCACGCAATGAGCAGTTCTTC	CASSLERVPRGARNEQFF
TRBV2	.	TRBD1	TRBJ2-2	TGTGCCAGCAGGCGGGACAGGGGGGCAACCGGGGAGCTGTTTTTT	CASRRDRGATGELFF
TRBV5-1	.	TRBD2	TRBJ2-1	TGCGCCAGCAGGGAAGCGGGAGATTACAATGAGCAGTTCTTC	CASREAGDYNEQFF
TRBV7-2	.	TRBD2	TRBJ2-3	TGTGCCAGCAGCTTACGACTAGCGGGCCCTACGCAGTATTTT	CASSLRLAGPTQYF
TRBV5-1	.	.	TRBJ2-7	TGCGCCAGCAGCCGAACGACAGTTTCCTACGAGCAGTACTTC	CASSRTTVSYEQYF
TRBV6-1	.	TRBD2	TRBJ2-5	TGTGCCATCCAGCGGGAGGGCCAGGTGACCCAGTACTTC	CAIQREGQVTQYF